The 7 T cell receptor beta chains below all came from one sample that was sequenced in a study of T-cell memory formation after mild COVID-19. Using its own MiXCR run on the 5' RACE reads, TCRdb lists one record per CDR3 protein. This table holds just over 350,000 distinct CDR3 sequences, 14% found once. Source material: PBMCs or a T cell subset sorted from them (not recorded which). The receptors were sampled from a man between 18 and 35 years old who had mild COVID-19 (a few samples of this study predate the infection). Cell type and time point are not known.

The chain joins TRBV20-1 to TRBJ1-5; tentatively, D is TRBD1 (5 bases). Germline-derived CDR1 and CDR2 are DFQATT and SNEGSKA (reference sequence). Trimming cost V 3 bases and J 0 bases, with 18 bases left between them. The CDR3 sequence is 17 residues long. The CDR3 region is CSARGFRDPYSNQPQHF. CDR3 nucleotide sequence: TGCAGTGCTAGGGGGTTCAGGGACCCCTATAGCAATCAGCCCCAGCATTTT.

There are a few counts of this clonotype. This chain uses TRBV6-1 with TRBJ1-4, with no clear D. Looked up from germline, CDR1 is MNHNS and CDR2 is SASEGT. Trimming removed 0 bases at V and 0 bases at J, with 17 bases between. The CDR3 is made up of 19 amino acids. The chain's CDR3 is CASSEALSPTPATNEKLFF. In DNA form, the CDR3 reads TGTGCCAGCAGTGAAGCGCTGTCACCAACACCTGCAACTAATGAAAAACTGTTTTTT.

This clonotype has only a few counts. This sequence joins TRBV6-5 and TRBJ2-3, with unresolved D. Per the germline V gene, CDR1 is MNHEY and CDR2 is SVGAGI. Deletions cut 0 bases from V and 3 bases from J, with 4 bases between. This CDR3 has 13 residues. DNA of the CDR3: TGTGCCAGCAGTTACTCGATGACAGATACGCAGTATTTT. This sequence encodes CASSYSMTDTQYF.

This clonotype has more than one count but fewer than ten. The chain uses TRBV20-1 and TRBJ2-3; 11 bases align to TRBD1. The V gene end was trimmed by 2 bases and the J gene end by 5 bases; junction bases not matched to a gene: 6. The CDR3 has 15 residues. The V gene's germline CDR1 is DFQATT and CDR2 SNEGSKA (reference sequence). The CDR3 coding sequence is TGCAGTGCTAGATCGGGACAGGGGGTCGGAGATACGCAGTATTTT. It specifies CSARSGQGVGDTQYF.

This clonotype was detected ten times or more. The CDR3 loop reads CASSPRTSGGAGDTQYF. The CDR3 coding sequence is TGTGCCAGCAGCCCCCGGACTAGCGGGGGGGCGGGGGATACGCAGTATTTT. This chain uses TRBV11-2 with TRBJ2-3; 15 nucleotides align to TRBD2. CDR1 SGHAT and CDR2 FQNNGV come from the germline V gene. There are 17 residues in the CDR3. V dropped 5 bases and J dropped 6; count of bases not matched to a gene: 9.

This clonotype came up many times. The rearrangement uses TRBV2 and TRBJ2-4, with D perhaps matching TRBD1 (6 bases). The CDR3 contains 11 residues. Germline V gives CDR1 SNHLY, CDR2 FYNNEI. Between the trimmed V and J ends, which lost 6 bases and 8 bases, there was a span of 8 bases. DNA of the CDR3: TGTGCCAGCAGGGGGGCGGACATTCAGTACTTC. Protein product: CASRGADIQYF.

This clonotype was seen ten or more times. The V gene is TRBV28, the J gene TRBJ2-1, with D uncertain. Germline V gives CDR1 MDHEN, CDR2 SYDVKM. The CDR3 is 15 residues long. Deletions cut 2 bases from V and 3 bases from J, with 11 bases between. Here the CDR3 reads CASSLTQVVYNEQFF. The CDR3 coding sequence is TGTGCCAGCAGTTTAACGCAGGTGGTCTACAATGAGCAGTTCTTC.